A single TCR beta chain is shown here with its context. The antigen remains undetermined. The data are from a study of shared clonotypes between healthy human individuals. Study-wide results and limits: Although depth was large, rarefaction showed that sequencing of the sorted subsets was incomplete.

Each CD8 memory set brought CD45RO+ cells together with CCR7-negative CD45RA+ TemRA cells. The table came from immunoSEQ multiplex PCR; TCRdb's copy has only in-frame clones and leaves some out. The top ten clones hold about 22% of a sample with 110,000 or so clones, about two thirds of them seen once. Sequenced input: memory CD8+ T cells sorted from blood. Described subset: CD45RO+ cells pooled with CCR7-negative TemRA cells. This clonotype originated in a woman aged 25-40 years in good health.

CDR3 region: CASSLGYRLNEQFF. The CDR3 DNA follows: TGTGCCAGCAGCTTAGGGTACAGACTAAATGAGCAGTTCTTC. V and J are TRBV7-6 and TRBJ2-1, with a weak D call TRBD2 (5 bases). Trimming pared 1 base from V and 7 bases from J, leaving 11 bases between. From germline, CDR1 is SGHVS and CDR2 FNYEAQ. This CDR3 has 14 residues. The whole variable domain, remainder taken from reference TRBV7-6 and TRBJ2-1, is GAGVSQSPRYKVTKRGQDVALRCDPISGHVSLYWYRQALGQGPEFLTYFNYEAQQDKSGLPNDRFSAERPEGSISTLTIQRTEQRDSAMYRCASSLGYRLNEQFFGPGTRLTVL.